In this sample, the clone carrying this T cell receptor (beta chain) turned up a few times. The antigen is not known. PCR employed 60 Vbeta and 13 Jbeta primers. As handled by the study authors: Later analysis identified roughly 82 million unique TCR beta chains, roughly 11 million shared. Some clones are missing from TCRdb's copy, which holds only in-frame ones; the method was immunoSEQ multiplex PCR. From that table come the V and J calls and clone size; the DNA was used to work out D and trimming. The sample shows around 40,000 clones, 50% to 75% of them seen only once. The source of the sample is a study of cytomegalovirus exposure and HLA in healthy donors. Regarding the study as a whole: There were reportedly fewer N-insertions in an Asian-associated ancestry cluster than the roughly 680-donor mean, in a later analysis. Donor immune exposure was known only as CMV serostatus. TCR beta V- and J-gene trimming was later associated with a missense DCLRE1C variant.

The V and J ends lost 8 bases and 3 bases respectively, with 7 bases between them. Per the germline V gene, CDR1 is MNHNY and CDR2 is SVGAGI (reference sequence). The CDR3 contains 11 residues. V and J are TRBV6-6 and TRBJ1-1, with D hard to call. Sequenced material: PBMCs. The sequence derives from a human donor in good health. The CDR3 region is CASSPYTEAFF. The CDR3 DNA reads TGTGCCAGCTCTCCGTACACTGAAGCTTTCTTT.